The rows below give T cell receptor beta chains drawn from one sample of a study of cytomegalovirus exposure and HLA in healthy donors. Sequencing was performed with immunoSEQ multiplex PCR; in TCRdb, only in-frame clones are kept and a portion is missing. This repertoire includes 150,000 or so clones. The material sequenced was PBMCs. All receptors come from a young woman in good health and CMV-seronegative. The conserved cysteine and the conserved F or W are not part of the CDR3 here.

j_call v_call cdr3_length cdr3_aa
TRBJ1-5 TRBV6-1 16 ASSEFSVGAESNQPQH
TRBJ2-3 TRBV27 14 ASSLVASGLPDTQY
TRBJ2-2 TRBV7-6 14 ASSPRLGRNTGELF
TRBJ1-2 TRBV9 12 ASSVDLRAYGYT
TRBJ1-5 TRBV28 12 ASSLIAGNQPQH
TRBJ2-3 TRBV7-2 12 ASQSGSLTDTQY
TRBJ2-1 TRBV5-4 14 ASSFKLTSGSHEQF
TRBJ2-1 TRBV7-3 12 ASSAASGRNEQF
TRBJ2-5 TRBV5-1 13 ASTQGSSVQETQY
TRBJ1-1 TRBV19 12 ASSIVVRNTEAF
TRBJ2-1 TRBV10-3 11 AISVAGLNEQF
TRBJ2-7 TRBV25-1 13 ASSGSDSVTYEQY
TRBJ1-3 TRBV14 13 ASSPGRGTGNTIY
TRBJ2-3 TRBV6-4 11 ASSDKESDTQY
TRBJ2-4 TRBV11-3 11 ASSRIQANIQY
TRBJ2-7 TRBV6-1 13 ASRGGLAGPYEQY
TRBJ2-3 TRBV6-1 12 ASSGTGGTDTQY
TRBJ1-1 TRBV27 10 ASRQGATEAF
TRBJ1-2 TRBV27 12 ASSPRGGRYGYT
TRBJ1-1 TRBV5-1 13 ASTLRGNVNTEAF
TRBJ1-5 TRBV2 11 ASSEQGNQPQH
TRBJ2-6 TRBV7-9 17 ASSLHRGQGRSGANVLT
TRBJ1-2 TRBV9 12 ASSVDGTGHGYT